The 13 T cell receptor beta chains presented below share a single source sample, sequenced in a study of blood T cell repertoires in COVID-19. TCRdb's table, derived via immunoSEQ multiplex PCR, lists solely in-frame clones and lacks some. This table holds roughly 53,000 clones, about nine tenths found once. The sample comprised peripheral blood. The receptors were gathered from a woman aged 40 to 50 with active COVID-19.

The V and J genes are TRBV18 and TRBJ2-3; a possible D gene is TRBD2 (6 bases). CDR1 and CDR2 from the germline V gene are KGHSH and LQKENI. CDR3 length: 19 residues. Trimming pared 1 base from V and 2 bases from J, leaving 22 bases between. The CDR3 loop reads CASSPRIMRGESVTDTQYF. The CDR3 DNA reads TGTGCCAGCTCACCACGTATAATGCGGGGCGAGAGTGTCACAGATACGCAGTATTTT. Full variable domain (missing parts from reference TRBV18 and TRBJ2-3): NAGVMQNPRHLVRRRGQEARLRCSPMKGHSHVYWYRQLPEEGLKFMVYLQKENIIDESGMPKERFSAEFPKEGPSILRIQQVVRGDSAAYFCASSPRIMRGESVTDTQYFGPGTRLTVL.

The chain has TRBV15 and TRBJ2-1, with TRBD2 matching over 8 bases. V gave up 0 bases and J gave up 4 bases; unmatched junction bases: 8. Germline V gene sequence: CDR1 LNHNV, CDR2 YYDKDF (reference sequence). This CDR3 contains 17 residues. CDR3 amino acids: CATSRDPGGGTYNEQFF. The DNA of the CDR3 is TGTGCCACCAGCAGAGATCCGGGCGGGGGGACTTACAATGAGCAGTTCTTC.

CDR3 sequence (DNA): TGTGCCAGTAGTATTGGGCGTACGAACACCGGGGAGCTGTTTTTT. Protein: CASSIGRTNTGELFF. The chain has TRBV19 and TRBJ2-2; D is unresolved. The V end lost 3 bases, the J end lost 0 bases, and 8 bases lay between the germline ends. The CDR3 loop spans 15 amino acids. Germline V CDR1 and CDR2: LNHDA, SQIVND (reference sequence).

The gene calls are TRBV15 and TRBJ2-7; 8 positions match TRBD2. The CDR3 consists of 15 residues. In germline, CDR1 is LNHNV, CDR2 YYDKDF (reference sequence). V dropped 8 bases and J dropped 3; count of bases not matched to a gene: 12. CDR3 amino acids: CATQNRGGPIYEQYF. CDR3 sequence (DNA): TGTGCCACCCAAAACCGGGGGGGGCCCATCTACGAGCAGTACTTC.

The CDR3 sequence: CASSLRTGRDTQYF. CDR3 DNA sequence: TGTGCCAGCAGCCTCCGGACAGGAAGAGATACGCAGTATTTT. This sequence joins TRBV7-2 and TRBJ2-3; TRBD1 aligns across 7 bases. V gave up 5 bases and J gave up 5 bases; unmatched junction bases: 7. The V gene's germline CDR1 is SGHTA and CDR2 FQGNSA. This CDR3 has 14 amino acids.

This clone appeared a single time. CDR3 coding DNA: TGTGCCAGCAGCCCAGGACTAGCCGGGACGCAGTATTTT. Translation: CASSPGLAGTQYF. This rearrangement joins TRBV7-9 to TRBJ2-3; 8 nucleotides align to TRBD2. The germline CDR1 and CDR2 sequences are SEHNR and FQNEAQ (reference sequence). CDR3 length equals 13 residues. V shed 5 bases and J 9 bases; nucleotides not matched to a gene: 7.

This rearrangement joins TRBV6-5 to TRBJ2-7; D perhaps matches TRBD1 (6 bases). This CDR3 is built from 16 residues. From germline, CDR1 is MNHEY and CDR2 SVGAGI. V lost 4 bases to trimming and J lost 0 bases, with 16 bases between them. CDR3 residues: CASSSEFGTFSYEQYF. In DNA, the CDR3 is TGTGCCAGCAGTTCCGAATTCGGGACATTCTCCTACGAGCAGTACTTC.

V gene TRBV6-2 or TRBV6-3 combines with J gene TRBJ1-1; possibly TRBD1 for D (5 bases). The germline gives CDR1 MNHEY, CDR2 SVGEGT. The V gene lost 2 bases and the J gene lost 5 bases, with 12 bases spanning the gap. The CDR3 extends over 14 amino acids. The CDR3 nucleotides read TGTGCCAGCAGTTACGTAGCAGGGCGGACTGAAGCTTTCTTT. Its translation: CASSYVAGRTEAFF.

The rearrangement uses TRBV7-9 and TRBJ1-2; maybe TRBD1 (6 bases). This CDR3 region has 15 residues. The V gene lost 4 bases and the J gene lost 4 bases, with 16 bases spanning the gap. The germline CDR1 and CDR2 sequences are SEHNR and FQNEAQ (reference sequence). CDR3 protein: CASSSNQGSSYGYTF. The CDR3 bases are TGTGCCAGCAGCTCCAACCAGGGGTCCAGCTATGGCTACACCTTC.

The chain has TRBV20-1 and TRBJ2-1; TRBD2 agrees at 7 bases. The length of the CDR3 is 11 residues. CDR1 is DFQATT, CDR2 SNEGSKA, per germline (reference sequence). V shed 7 bases, J shed 3 bases, and the junction held 0 bases outside the gene matches. CDR3 DNA: TGCAGTGGGGGGGGCTACAATGAGCAGTTCTTC. This sequence encodes CSGGGYNEQFF.

This rearrangement joins TRBV6-5 to TRBJ2-5; 9 bases fit TRBD2. In germline, CDR1 is MNHEY, CDR2 SVGAGI. The CDR3 covers 16 residues. Losses at the gene ends were 0 bases for V and 5 bases for J; bases not matched to a gene: 7. In DNA, the CDR3 is TGTGCCAGCAGTTACTCGAGAGCTAGCGGGGACGAGACCCAGTACTTC. Residues: CASSYSRASGDETQYF.

The chain carries TRBV11-3 and TRBJ1-1; no clear D gene. CDR1 SGHNT and CDR2 YENEEA come from the germline V gene. Trimming stripped 5 bases from V and 4 bases from J, with 17 bases between. The CDR3 sequence is 15 residues long. This CDR3 reads CASSRGPERATEAFF. CDR3 nucleotide sequence: TGTGCCAGCAGCCGAGGCCCAGAGCGAGCCACTGAAGCTTTCTTT. The variable domain in full, completed from reference TRBV11-3 and TRBJ1-1, reads EAGVVQSPRYKIIEKKQPVAFWCNPISGHNTLYWYLQNLGQGPELLIRYENEEAVDDSQLPKDRFSAERLKGVDSTLKIQPAELGDSAVYLCASSRGPERATEAFFGQGTRLTVV.

The CDR3 DNA reads TGTGCCAGCAGTACCACCGGGGGGGGGCAGTCTCCCTATGGCTACACCTTC. Its protein is CASSTTGGGQSPYGYTF. The chain links TRBV27 to TRBJ1-2; tentative D call: TRBD1 (6 bases). The V gene's germline CDR1 is MNHEY and CDR2 SMNVEV (reference sequence). V dropped 5 bases and J dropped 4 bases, with 23 bases sitting between them. This CDR3 is 17 amino acids long.